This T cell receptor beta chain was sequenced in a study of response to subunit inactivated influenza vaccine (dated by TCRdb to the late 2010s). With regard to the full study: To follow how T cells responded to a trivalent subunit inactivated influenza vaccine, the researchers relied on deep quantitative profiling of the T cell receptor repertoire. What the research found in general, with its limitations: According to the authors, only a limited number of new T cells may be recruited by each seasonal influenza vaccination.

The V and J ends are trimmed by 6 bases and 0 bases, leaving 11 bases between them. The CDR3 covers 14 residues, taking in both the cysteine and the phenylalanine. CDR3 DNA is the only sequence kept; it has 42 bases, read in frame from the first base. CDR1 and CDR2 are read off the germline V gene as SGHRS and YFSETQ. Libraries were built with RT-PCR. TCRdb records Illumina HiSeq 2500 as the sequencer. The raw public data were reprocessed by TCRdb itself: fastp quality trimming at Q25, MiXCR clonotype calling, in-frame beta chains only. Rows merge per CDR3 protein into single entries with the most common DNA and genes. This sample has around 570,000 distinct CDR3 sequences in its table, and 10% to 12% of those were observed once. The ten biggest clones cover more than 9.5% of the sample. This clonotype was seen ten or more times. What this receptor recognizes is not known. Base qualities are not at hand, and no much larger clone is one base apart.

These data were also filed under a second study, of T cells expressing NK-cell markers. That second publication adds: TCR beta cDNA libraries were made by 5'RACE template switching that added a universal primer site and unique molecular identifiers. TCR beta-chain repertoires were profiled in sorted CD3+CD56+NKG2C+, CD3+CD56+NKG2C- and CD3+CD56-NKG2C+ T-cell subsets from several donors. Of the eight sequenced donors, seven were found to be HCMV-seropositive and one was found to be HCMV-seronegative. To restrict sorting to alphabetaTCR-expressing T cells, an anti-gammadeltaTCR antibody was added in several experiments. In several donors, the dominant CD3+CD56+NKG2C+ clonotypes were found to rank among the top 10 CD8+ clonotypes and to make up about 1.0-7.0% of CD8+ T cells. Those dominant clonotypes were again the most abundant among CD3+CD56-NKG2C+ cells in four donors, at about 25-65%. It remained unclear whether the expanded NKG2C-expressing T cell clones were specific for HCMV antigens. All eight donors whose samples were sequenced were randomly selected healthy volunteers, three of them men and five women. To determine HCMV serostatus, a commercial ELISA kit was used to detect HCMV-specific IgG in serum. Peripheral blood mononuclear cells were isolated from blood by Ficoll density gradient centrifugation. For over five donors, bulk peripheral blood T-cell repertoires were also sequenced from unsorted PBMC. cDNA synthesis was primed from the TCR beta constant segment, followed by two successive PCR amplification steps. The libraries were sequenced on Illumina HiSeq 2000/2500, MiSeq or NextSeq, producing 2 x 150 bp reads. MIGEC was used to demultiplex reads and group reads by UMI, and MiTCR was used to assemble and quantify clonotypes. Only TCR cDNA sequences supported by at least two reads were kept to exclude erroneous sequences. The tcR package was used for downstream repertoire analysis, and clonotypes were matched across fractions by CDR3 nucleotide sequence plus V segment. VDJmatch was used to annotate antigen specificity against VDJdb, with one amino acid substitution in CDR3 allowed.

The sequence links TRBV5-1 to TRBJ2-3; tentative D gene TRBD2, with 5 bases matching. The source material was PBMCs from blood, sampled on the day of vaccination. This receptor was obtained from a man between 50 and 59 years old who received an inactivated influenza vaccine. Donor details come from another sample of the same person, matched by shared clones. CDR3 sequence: CASTRALSTDTQYF. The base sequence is TGCGCCAGCACGCGGGCACTCAGCACAGATACGCAGTATTTT.